The clone carrying this T cell receptor beta chain is a singleton in its sample. The entry originates in a study of T cell changes during pregnancy in multiple sclerosis. The germline V gene encodes CDR1 MNHNS and CDR2 SASEGT. This CDR3 has 18 amino acids. Trimming took 3 bases from V and 0 from J, leaving 15 bases between them. Method: immunoSEQ multiplex PCR; TCRdb's copy keeps in-frame clones and lacks some. The sample lists approximately 11,000 clones; roughly 94% were seen once. This material consisted of CD4+ T cells from peripheral blood mononuclear cells, taken before pregnancy. The TCR sequence derives from a female donor with multiple sclerosis, enrolled in a pregnancy study. The chain links TRBV6-1 to TRBJ1-6; D not certain. The CDR3 region is CASSEVAWRSSYNSPLHF. The CDR3 DNA sequence: TGTGCCAGCAGTGAGGTGGCCTGGAGAAGCTCCTATAATTCACCCCTCCACTTT.